This T cell receptor beta chain comes out of a study of CD8 T cells in Susac syndrome. RNA was extracted with the RNeasy kit, and a quantity of about 0.45 to 1 ug was reverse transcribed using random hexamers. A single record per CDR3 protein comes from TCRdb applying MiXCR to the immunoSEQ multiplex PCR reads. In the table there are around 270,000 distinct CDR3 sequences, 75% to 90% of which are singletons. Purification of the CD8+ and CD4+ T cells relied on negative isolation, and TEMRA cells underwent FACS enrichment. CDR3 length: 16 amino acids. V shed 4 bases, J shed 0 bases, and the junction held 5 bases outside the gene matches. Germline CDR1 MNHEY, CDR2 SVGAGI.

The rearrangement joins TRBV6-5 to TRBJ2-3; 9 bases match TRBD2. This sequence originates from a human donor with multiple sclerosis. The sample consisted of CD8+ T cells from PBMCs. CDR3 bases: TGTGCCAGCAGTTCCTTAGCGGGAGAGAGCACAGATACGCAGTATTTT. Amino acid sequence: CASSSLAGESTDTQYF.